One sample yielded the 27 T cell receptor beta chains listed below, sequenced in a study of shared clonotypes between healthy human individuals. Method: immunoSEQ multiplex PCR; TCRdb's copy keeps in-frame clones and lacks some. The sample holds 190,000 or so clones, around 63% seen once. Sequenced: memory CD4+ T cells sorted from blood. Sample subset: CD45RA-negative fraction. The source of these receptors is a man younger than 40 in good health.

This clone has at least ten counts. CDR3 loop: CASWTGRAGANVLTF. CDR3 nucleotides: TGTGCCAGTTGGACAGGGCGGGCTGGGGCCAACGTCCTGACTTTC. V usage is TRBV19 and J usage is TRBJ2-6; 8 bases fit TRBD1. CDR1 is LNHDA and CDR2 is SQIVND in the germline V gene (reference sequence). Unmatched junction bases numbered 5, after V lost 8 bases and J lost 2 bases. This CDR3 is 15 amino acids long. Based on the CDR3 plus reference TRBV19 and TRBJ2-6, the full variable domain is DGGITQSPKYLFRKEGQNVTLSCEQNLNHDAMYWYRQDPGQGLRLIYYSQIVNDFQKGDIAEGYSVSREKKESFPLTVTSAQKNPTAFYLCASWTGRAGANVLTFGAGSRLTVL.

The gene calls are TRBV5-8 and TRBJ1-1; D gene uncertain. Germline lookup yields CDR1 SGHTS and CDR2 YDEGEE. The CDR3 has 14 residues. Trimming took 3 bases from V and 4 from J, leaving 13 bases between them. In DNA form, the CDR3 reads TGTGCCAGCAGCTCGATGCCTGGGGTCACTGAAGCTTTCTTT. Translating gives CASSSMPGVTEAFF.

This clone has only a few counts. The CDR3 DNA is TGTGCCAGCAGTGTTGCACCTGACGCCTACGAGCAGTACTTC. Protein sequence: CASSVAPDAYEQYF. The gene calls are TRBV2 and TRBJ2-7; D is unclear. The ends were cut back, 4 bases at V and 2 bases at J, with 12 bases in the middle. This CDR3 contains 14 residues. Germline V gives CDR1 SNHLY, CDR2 FYNNEI.

The chain recombines TRBV5-4 with TRBJ1-1; 8 positions match TRBD1. From germline, CDR1 is SGHNT and CDR2 YYREEE (reference sequence). The CDR3 length is 13 residues. J lost 5 bases, V lost 3 bases, and 3 bases had no gene match. The CDR3: CASSYRQGTEAFF. CDR3 sequence (DNA): TGTGCCAGCAGCTACCGACAGGGGACTGAAGCTTTCTTT.

This rearrangement joins TRBV5-1 to TRBJ1-1; 12 bases map to TRBD1. After removal of 4 bases from V and 1 base from J, the junction contained 8 bases not matched to a gene. The CDR3 loop spans 17 amino acids. Germline lookup yields CDR1 SGHRS and CDR2 YFSETQ. The CDR3 sequence is CASSPTGTGGWNTEAFF. In nucleotides, the CDR3 is TGCGCCAGCAGCCCTACCGGGACAGGGGGCTGGAACACTGAAGCTTTCTTT. The full variable domain, completed using reference TRBV5-1 and TRBJ1-1, is KAGVTQTPRYLIKTRGQQVTLSCSPISGHRSVSWYQQTPGQGLQFLFEYFSETQRNKGNFPGRFSGRQFSNSRSEMNVSTLELGDSALYLCASSPTGTGGWNTEAFFGQGTRLTVV.

The rearrangement joins TRBV5-8 to TRBJ1-2, with D uncertain. Germline values: CDR1 SGHTS, CDR2 YDEGEE. The CDR3 has 16 amino acids. Trimming stripped 3 bases from V and 4 bases from J, with 19 bases between. The CDR3 DNA is TGTGCCAGCAGCTCAATACGACCTGCTCGGATCTATGGCTACACCTTC. Encoded protein: CASSSIRPARIYGYTF.

This clone was picked up a small number of times. The identical CDR3 is also encoded by other nucleotide sequences in the sample. V and J are TRBV27 and TRBJ2-6, with TRBD2 identical over 7 bases. The germline gives CDR1 MNHEY, CDR2 SMNVEV (reference sequence). J lost 2 bases, V lost 5 bases, and 3 bases had no gene match. The CDR3 is 15 amino acids. The CDR3 sequence: CASSPRGAGANVLTF. In DNA, the CDR3 is TGTGCCAGCAGTCCACGGGGGGCTGGGGCCAACGTCCTGACTTTC.

A remark on this clone: The CDR3 end shows no conserved phenylalanine or tryptophan, and so a read error is likely. No DNA is shown, since the ends of the CDR3 on it are uncertain; the CDR3 is the one TCRdb lists. The rearrangement joins TRBV2 to TRBJ1-2. The length of the CDR3 is 11 amino acids, counting both ends. Germline V CDR1 and CDR2: SNHLY, FYNNEI. CDR3 residues: CASGPDLGPRL.

This chain connects TRBV19 to TRBJ1-2, with 8 bases identical to TRBD1. The J segment lost 0 bases and the V segment lost 9 bases, leaving 9 bases of the junction unmatched. There are 15 residues in the CDR3. Germline loops: CDR1 LNHDA, CDR2 SQIVND (reference sequence). The CDR3: CASKTGEGPNYGYTF. DNA for the CDR3: TGTGCCAGCAAGACAGGGGAAGGACCTAACTATGGCTACACCTTC. The complete variable domain, with remaining parts taken from reference TRBV19 and TRBJ1-2, reads DGGITQSPKYLFRKEGQNVTLSCEQNLNHDAMYWYRQDPGQGLRLIYYSQIVNDFQKGDIAEGYSVSREKKESFPLTVTSAQKNPTAFYLCASKTGEGPNYGYTFGSGTRLTVV.

The J gene is TRBJ2-7, the V gene TRBV28; 7 nucleotides line up with TRBD1. V shed 7 bases, J shed 3 bases, and the junction held 12 bases outside the gene matches. Germline V CDR1 and CDR2: MDHEN, SYDVKM. This CDR3 spans 15 amino acids. The CDR3 nucleotides read TGTGCCAGCACCGGGATCGGCCAGGGGGTCTACGAGCAGTACTTC. It yields the protein CASTGIGQGVYEQYF.

The chain links TRBV2 to TRBJ1-1; D is ambiguous. The length of the CDR3 is 14 residues. Germline CDR1 is SNHLY and CDR2 is FYNNEI. Trimming stripped 2 bases from V and 8 bases from J, with 15 bases between. This CDR3 reads CASSESPTFTEAFF. The CDR3 region has the DNA TGTGCCAGCAGTGAATCACCCACGTTTACCGAAGCTTTCTTT.

J is TRBJ2-5 and V is TRBV7-8; maybe TRBD2 (6 bases). CDR1 is SGHVS, CDR2 FQNEAQ, per germline. The CDR3 length is 15 residues. Trimming took off 2 bases at V and 5 bases at J, with 15 bases between the two ends. CDR3 in amino acids: CASSLPPTGEETQYF. The CDR3 bases are TGTGCCAGCAGCTTACCTCCCACGGGGGAGGAGACCCAGTACTTC.

This clone came up a few times. The chain employs TRBV11-2 and TRBJ2-3, with D perhaps matching TRBD2 (5 bases). The CDR3 length is 14 residues. Germline V gene lookup returns CDR1 SGHAT and CDR2 FQNNGV. Trimming stripped 5 bases from V and 5 bases from J, with 14 bases between. This CDR3 is CASSPLVRGDTQYF. The DNA for the CDR3 is TGTGCCAGCAGCCCCCTTGTCCGGGGAGATACGCAGTATTTT.

The rearrangement links TRBV11-2 to TRBJ2-7, with 7 nucleotides matching TRBD2. Losses at the gene ends were 1 base for V and 5 bases for J; bases not matched to a gene: 5. CDR3 length: 14 residues. CDR1 is SGHAT, CDR2 FQNNGV, per germline. The CDR3 region has the DNA TGTGCCAGCAGCTTAGTGGGAGCGGGGAACGAGCAGTACTTC. It specifies CASSLVGAGNEQYF. The entire variable domain, with the rest obtained from reference TRBV11-2 and TRBJ2-7, is as follows: EAGVAQSPRYKIIEKRQSVAFWCNPISGHATLYWYQQILGQGPKLLIQFQNNGVVDDSQLPKDRFSAERLKGVDSTLKIQPAKLEDSAVYLCASSLVGAGNEQYFGPGTRLTVT.

The CDR3, as DNA: TGCGCCAGCAGCTTAGGGCGGGCGGGCACCGGGGAGCTGTTTTTT. It yields the protein CASSLGRAGTGELFF. The chain joins TRBV5-1 to TRBJ2-2; tentatively, D is TRBD2 (5 bases). The CDR3 is 15 residues long. Germline V gene lookup returns CDR1 SGHRS and CDR2 YFSETQ. The V end was cut by 2 bases, the J end by 4 bases, with 12 bases between.

The count of this clone is one. The chain recombines TRBV30 with TRBJ2-1; D perhaps matches TRBD1 (6 bases). V was pared by 3 bases and J by 13 bases, with 16 bases between. This CDR3 spans 12 amino acids. Germline V gene sequence: CDR1 GTSNPN, CDR2 SVGIG (reference sequence). DNA for the CDR3: TGTGCCTGGAGCGCAAAGTGGGGGCCACAGTTCTTC. This sequence encodes CAWSAKWGPQFF.

V usage is TRBV29-1 and J usage is TRBJ2-5; D is perhaps TRBD2 (5 bases). CDR1 SQVTM and CDR2 ANQGSEA come from the germline V gene. This CDR3 is 13 amino acids long. The ends were cut back, 5 bases at V and 5 bases at J, with 15 bases in the middle. The CDR3 is CSVFKLDSETQYF. The CDR3 DNA reads TGCAGCGTTTTTAAACTAGATTCGGAGACCCAGTACTTC.

This rearrangement joins TRBV11-1 to TRBJ1-4; D remains unclear. The CDR3 sequence is 13 residues long. Trimming removed 1 base from V and 7 bases from J, with 7 bases in between. Per the germline V gene, CDR1 is SGHAT and CDR2 is FQDESV (reference sequence). For the CDR3, the DNA is TGTGCCAGCAGCTTAGGGGTCGGTGAAAAACTGTTTTTT. Translated: CASSLGVGEKLFF.

The chain has TRBV6-4 and TRBJ2-3; the D gene is possibly TRBD1 (6 bases). Trimming cost V 10 bases and J 2 bases, with 13 bases left between them. The CDR3 extends over 13 amino acids. The V gene's germline CDR1 is MRHNA and CDR2 SNTAGT. This CDR3 reads CATRDTNTDTQYF. For the CDR3, the DNA is TGTGCCACTAGGGACACCAACACAGATACGCAGTATTTT.

The chain carries TRBV7-6 and TRBJ2-5; D call uncertain. Germline CDR1 reads SGHVS; CDR2 reads FNYEAQ. Trimming shortened V by 5 bases and J by 5 bases, and 9 bases separated the two germline ends. This CDR3 region has 12 residues. For the CDR3, the DNA is TGTGCCAGCAGCCAAGCCCCCGAGACCCAGTACTTC. The encoded protein is CASSQAPETQYF.

This clone appeared a single time. V is TRBV10-3 and J is TRBJ2-3; 7 bases are shared with TRBD1. V was pared by 6 bases and J by 0 bases, with 9 bases of the junction left unmatched. Germline CDR1 ENHRY, CDR2 SYGVKD. The CDR3 spans 16 residues. The CDR3 DNA reads TGTGCCATCAGAGAAGGGACAGCCCTAAGCACAGATACGCAGTATTTT. Translating gives CAIREGTALSTDTQYF.

This clone was seen a handful of times. The chain couples TRBV19 to TRBJ2-6; D unresolved. Trimming stripped 8 bases from V and 2 bases from J, with 7 bases between. CDR1 and CDR2 (germline): LNHDA, SQIVND (reference sequence). The CDR3 sequence is 13 residues long. CDR3 DNA: TGTGCCAGTGGTAGCACTGGGGCCAACGTCCTGACTTTC. Its protein is CASGSTGANVLTF.

V usage is TRBV7-2 and J usage is TRBJ2-7; D uncertain. CDR3 length equals 14 residues. The germline V gene has CDR1 SGHTA and CDR2 FQGNSA. V shed 2 bases and J shed 0 bases, with 8 bases lying between them. The CDR3 protein is CASSLSASSYEQYF. The CDR3 DNA is TGTGCCAGCAGCTTAAGTGCCTCCTCCTACGAGCAGTACTTC.

The table lists this clone with many counts. The chain employs TRBV19 and TRBJ2-7, with D tentatively TRBD1 (5 bases). The CDR3 extends over 15 amino acids. Germline V gives CDR1 LNHDA, CDR2 SQIVND (reference sequence). Trimming took off 2 bases at V and 1 base at J, with 12 bases between the two ends. CDR3 sequence: CASSIIGQGSYEQYF. The CDR3 coding sequence is TGTGCCAGTAGTATAATCGGGCAGGGATCCTACGAGCAGTACTTC. Variable domain in full (rest from reference TRBV19 and TRBJ2-7): DGGITQSPKYLFRKEGQNVTLSCEQNLNHDAMYWYRQDPGQGLRLIYYSQIVNDFQKGDIAEGYSVSREKKESFPLTVTSAQKNPTAFYLCASSIIGQGSYEQYFGPGTRLTVT.

This clone has a handful of counts. V gene TRBV21-1 combines with J gene TRBJ2-1; the DNA was not compared with TRBD2, the D call given in the table. TRBV21-1 is a pseudogene segment. This CDR3 comprises 16 residues. The CDR3 DNA is TGTGCCAGCAGCAATTATCTAGCGGGAGTGATTTGTGAGCAGTTCTTC. Protein sequence: CASSNYLAGVICEQFF.

The V and J genes are TRBV7-3 and TRBJ2-5, with D uncertain. Germline-derived CDR1 and CDR2 are SGHTA and FQGTGA. V was shortened by 5 bases and J by 4 bases, with 17 bases between the two germline ends. This CDR3 has 15 residues. This chain's CDR3 is CASSRYGEMGETQYF. The CDR3 coding sequence is TGTGCCAGCAGCCGTTACGGCGAAATGGGAGAGACCCAGTACTTC.

The CDR3 here is CASSVELERYNEQFF. In DNA, the CDR3 is TGTGCCAGCAGCGTAGAGCTCGAACGCTACAATGAGCAGTTCTTC. The J gene is TRBJ2-1, the V gene TRBV9, with D unclear. The CDR3 totals 15 residues. Trimming pared 0 bases from V and 3 bases from J, leaving 10 bases between. CDR1 and CDR2 from the germline V gene are SGDLS and YYNGEE.